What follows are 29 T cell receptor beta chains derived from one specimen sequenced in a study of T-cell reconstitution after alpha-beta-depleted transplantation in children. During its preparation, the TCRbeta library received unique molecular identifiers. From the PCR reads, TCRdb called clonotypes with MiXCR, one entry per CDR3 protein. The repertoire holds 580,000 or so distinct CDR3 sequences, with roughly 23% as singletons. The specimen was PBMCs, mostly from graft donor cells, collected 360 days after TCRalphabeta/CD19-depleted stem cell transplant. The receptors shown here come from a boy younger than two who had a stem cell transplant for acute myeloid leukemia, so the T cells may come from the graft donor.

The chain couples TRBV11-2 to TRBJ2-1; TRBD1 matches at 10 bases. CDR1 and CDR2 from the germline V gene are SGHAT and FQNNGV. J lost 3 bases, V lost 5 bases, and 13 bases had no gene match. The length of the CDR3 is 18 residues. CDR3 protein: CASSPRPQTGGFYNEQFF. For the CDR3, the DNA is TGTGCCAGCAGCCCTAGACCCCAGACAGGGGGCTTCTACAATGAGCAGTTCTTC.

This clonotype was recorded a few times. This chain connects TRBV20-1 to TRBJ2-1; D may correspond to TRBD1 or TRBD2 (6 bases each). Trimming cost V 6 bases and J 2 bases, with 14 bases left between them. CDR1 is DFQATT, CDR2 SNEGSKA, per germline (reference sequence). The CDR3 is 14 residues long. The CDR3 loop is CSATGALPYNEQFF. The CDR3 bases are TGCAGTGCGACGGGGGCCTTACCCTACAATGAGCAGTTCTTC.

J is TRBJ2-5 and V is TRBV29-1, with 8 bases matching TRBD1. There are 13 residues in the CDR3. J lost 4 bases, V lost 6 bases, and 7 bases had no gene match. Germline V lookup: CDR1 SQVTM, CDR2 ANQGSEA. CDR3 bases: TGCAGCGTCGGACAGGGCTATAGAGAGACCCAGTACTTC. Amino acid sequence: CSVGQGYRETQYF.

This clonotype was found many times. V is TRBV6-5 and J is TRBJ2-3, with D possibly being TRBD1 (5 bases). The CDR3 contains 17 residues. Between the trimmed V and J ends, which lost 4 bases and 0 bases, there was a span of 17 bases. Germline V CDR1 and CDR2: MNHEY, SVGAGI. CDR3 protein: CASSLTLAGASTDTQYF. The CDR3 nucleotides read TGTGCCAGCAGTTTGACCTTAGCTGGGGCTAGCACAGATACGCAGTATTTT.

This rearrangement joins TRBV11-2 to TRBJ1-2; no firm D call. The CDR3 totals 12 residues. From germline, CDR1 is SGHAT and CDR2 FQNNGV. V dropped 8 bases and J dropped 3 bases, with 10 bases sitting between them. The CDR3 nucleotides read TGTGCCAGCGCCGAACCATACTATGGCTACACCTTC. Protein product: CASAEPYYGYTF.

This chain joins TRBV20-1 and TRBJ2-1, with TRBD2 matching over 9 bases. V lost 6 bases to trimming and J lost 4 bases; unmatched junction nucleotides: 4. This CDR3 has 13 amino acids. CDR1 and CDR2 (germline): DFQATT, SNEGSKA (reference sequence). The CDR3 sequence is CSAISGGYNEQFF. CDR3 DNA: TGCAGTGCCATTAGCGGGGGTTACAATGAGCAGTTCTTC.

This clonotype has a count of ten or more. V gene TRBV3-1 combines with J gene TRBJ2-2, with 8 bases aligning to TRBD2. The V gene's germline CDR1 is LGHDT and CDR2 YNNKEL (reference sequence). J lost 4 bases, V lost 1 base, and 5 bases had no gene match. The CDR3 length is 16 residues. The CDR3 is CASSQGSSGSTGELFF. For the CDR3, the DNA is TGTGCCAGCAGCCAAGGATCAAGCGGGAGCACCGGGGAGCTGTTTTTT. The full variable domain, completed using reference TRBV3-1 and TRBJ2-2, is DTAVSQTPKYLVTQMGNDKSIKCEQNLGHDTMYWYKQDSKKFLKIMFSYNNKELIINETVPNRFSPKSPDKAHLNLHINSLELGDSAVYFCASSQGSSGSTGELFFGEGSRLTVL.

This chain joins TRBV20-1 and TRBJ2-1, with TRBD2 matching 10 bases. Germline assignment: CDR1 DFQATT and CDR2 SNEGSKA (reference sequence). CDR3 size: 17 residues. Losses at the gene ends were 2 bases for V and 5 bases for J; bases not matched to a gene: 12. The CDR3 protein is CSARSGGAFRPNNEQFF. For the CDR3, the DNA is TGCAGTGCTAGAAGCGGGGGGGCCTTTCGGCCCAACAATGAGCAGTTCTTC.

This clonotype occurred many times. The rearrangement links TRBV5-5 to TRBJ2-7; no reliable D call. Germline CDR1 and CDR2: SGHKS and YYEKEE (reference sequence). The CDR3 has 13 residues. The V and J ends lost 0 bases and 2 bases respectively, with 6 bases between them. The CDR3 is CASSLDSPYEQYV. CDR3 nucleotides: TGTGCCAGCAGCTTGGACAGCCCCTACGAGCAGTACGTC.

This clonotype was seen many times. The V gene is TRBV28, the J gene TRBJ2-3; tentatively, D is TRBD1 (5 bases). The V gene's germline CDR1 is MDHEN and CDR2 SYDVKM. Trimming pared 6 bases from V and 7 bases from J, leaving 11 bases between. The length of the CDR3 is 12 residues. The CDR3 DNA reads TGTGCCAGCAGAGTCCCAGGGAATACGCAGTATTTT. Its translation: CASRVPGNTQYF. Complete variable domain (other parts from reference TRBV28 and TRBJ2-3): DVKVTQSSRYLVKRTGEKVFLECVQDMDHENMFWYRQDPGLGLRLIYFSYDVKMKEKGDIPEGYSVSREKKERFSLILESASTNQTSMYLCASRVPGNTQYFGPGTRLTVL.

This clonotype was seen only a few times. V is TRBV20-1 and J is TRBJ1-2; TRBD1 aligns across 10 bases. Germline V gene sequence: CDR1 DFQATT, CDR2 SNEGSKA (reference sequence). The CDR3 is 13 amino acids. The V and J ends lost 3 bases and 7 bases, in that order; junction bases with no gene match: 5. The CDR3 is CSASPDRGPGYTF. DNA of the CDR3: TGCAGTGCTAGCCCCGACAGGGGGCCTGGCTACACCTTC.

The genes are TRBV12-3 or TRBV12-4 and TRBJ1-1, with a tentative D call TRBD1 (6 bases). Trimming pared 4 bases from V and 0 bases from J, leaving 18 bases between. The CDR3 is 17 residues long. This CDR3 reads CASSSPIPGQLNTEAFF. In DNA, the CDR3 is TGTGCCAGCAGTTCCCCAATTCCCGGACAGCTGAACACTGAAGCTTTCTTT.

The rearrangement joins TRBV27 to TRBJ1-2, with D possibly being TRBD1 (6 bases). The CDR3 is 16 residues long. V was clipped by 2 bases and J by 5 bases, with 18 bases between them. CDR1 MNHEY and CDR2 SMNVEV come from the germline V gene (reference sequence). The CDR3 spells CASSLGRTVGLYGYTF. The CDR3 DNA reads TGTGCCAGCAGTTTAGGCCGGACAGTGGGGCTTTATGGCTACACCTTC.

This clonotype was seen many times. CDR3 nucleotide sequence: TGTGCCATCAGCTCCGGGACACAAGAGACCCAGTACTTC. It encodes CAISSGTQETQYF. The rearrangement links TRBV10-3 to TRBJ2-5; tentative D call: TRBD1 (6 bases). Germline CDR1 and CDR2: ENHRY and SYGVKD. The CDR3 has 13 residues. V was shortened by 6 bases and J by 2 bases, with 10 bases between the two germline ends.

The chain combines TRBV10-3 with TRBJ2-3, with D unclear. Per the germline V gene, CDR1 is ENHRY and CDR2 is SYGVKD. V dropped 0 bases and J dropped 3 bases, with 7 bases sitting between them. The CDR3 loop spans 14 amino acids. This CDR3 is CAISESTVTDTQYF. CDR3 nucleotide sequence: TGTGCCATCAGTGAGTCGACGGTAACAGATACGCAGTATTTT.

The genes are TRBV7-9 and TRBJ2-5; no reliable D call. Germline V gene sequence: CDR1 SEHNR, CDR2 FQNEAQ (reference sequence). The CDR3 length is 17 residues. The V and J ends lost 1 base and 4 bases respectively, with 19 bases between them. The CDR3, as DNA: TGTGCCAGCAGCTTAGGCCAAGGAACTACCCCCCCAGAGACCCAGTACTTC. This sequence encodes CASSLGQGTTPPETQYF.

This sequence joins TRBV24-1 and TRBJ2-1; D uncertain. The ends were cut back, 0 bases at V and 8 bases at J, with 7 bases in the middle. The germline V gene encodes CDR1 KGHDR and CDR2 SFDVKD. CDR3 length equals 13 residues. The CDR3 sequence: CATSDLRRDEQFF. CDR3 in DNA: TGTGCCACCAGTGATTTGAGGCGAGATGAGCAGTTCTTC.

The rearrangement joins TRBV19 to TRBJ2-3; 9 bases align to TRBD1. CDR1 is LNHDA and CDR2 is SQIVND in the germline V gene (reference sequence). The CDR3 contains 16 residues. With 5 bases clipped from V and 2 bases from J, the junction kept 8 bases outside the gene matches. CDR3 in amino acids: CASSHRGPLTTDTQYF. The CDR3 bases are TGTGCCAGTAGTCACAGGGGGCCCCTGACCACAGATACGCAGTATTTT.

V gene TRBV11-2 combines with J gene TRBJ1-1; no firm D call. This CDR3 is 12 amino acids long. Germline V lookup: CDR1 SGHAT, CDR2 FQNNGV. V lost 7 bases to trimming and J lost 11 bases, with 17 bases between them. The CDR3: CASTLLGRAAFF. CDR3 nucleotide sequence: TGTGCCAGCACCCTTTTGGGGAGGGCCGCTTTCTTT.

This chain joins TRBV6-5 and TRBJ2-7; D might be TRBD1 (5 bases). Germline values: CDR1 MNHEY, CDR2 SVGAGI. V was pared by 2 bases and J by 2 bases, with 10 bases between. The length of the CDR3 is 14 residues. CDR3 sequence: CASSYRQGPYEQYV. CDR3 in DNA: TGTGCCAGCAGTTACCGCCAGGGCCCCTACGAGCAGTACGTC.

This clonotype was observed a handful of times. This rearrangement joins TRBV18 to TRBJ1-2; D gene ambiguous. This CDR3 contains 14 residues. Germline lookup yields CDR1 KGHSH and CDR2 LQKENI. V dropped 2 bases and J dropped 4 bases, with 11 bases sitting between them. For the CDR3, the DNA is TGTGCCAGCTCACCAGCAGCACTTGTCTATGGCTACACCTTC. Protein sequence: CASSPAALVYGYTF.

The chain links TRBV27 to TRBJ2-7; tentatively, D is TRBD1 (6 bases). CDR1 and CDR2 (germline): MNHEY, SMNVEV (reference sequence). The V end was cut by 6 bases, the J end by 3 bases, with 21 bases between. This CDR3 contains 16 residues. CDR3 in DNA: TGTGCCAGCAGCCATAGCCCCACAGGGTCTATCTACGAGCAGTACTTC. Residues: CASSHSPTGSIYEQYF.

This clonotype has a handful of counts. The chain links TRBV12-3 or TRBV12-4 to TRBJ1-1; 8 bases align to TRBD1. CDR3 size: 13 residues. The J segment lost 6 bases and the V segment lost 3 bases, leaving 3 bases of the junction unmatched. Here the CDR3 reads CASSFQGAAEAFF. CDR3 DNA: TGTGCCAGCAGTTTCCAGGGGGCCGCTGAAGCTTTCTTT.

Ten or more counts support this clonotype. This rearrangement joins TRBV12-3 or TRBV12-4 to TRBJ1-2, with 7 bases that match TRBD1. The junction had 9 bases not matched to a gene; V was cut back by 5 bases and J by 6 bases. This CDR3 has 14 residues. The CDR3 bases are TGTGCCAGCAGTCCCTCGGCAGGGGGGAATGGCTACACCTTC. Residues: CASSPSAGGNGYTF.

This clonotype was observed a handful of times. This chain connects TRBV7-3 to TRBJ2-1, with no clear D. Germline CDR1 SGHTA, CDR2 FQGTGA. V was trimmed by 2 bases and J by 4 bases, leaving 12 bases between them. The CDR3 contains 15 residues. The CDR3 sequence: CASSLAQTAYNEQFF. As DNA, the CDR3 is TGTGCCAGCAGCTTAGCTCAGACCGCTTACAATGAGCAGTTCTTC.

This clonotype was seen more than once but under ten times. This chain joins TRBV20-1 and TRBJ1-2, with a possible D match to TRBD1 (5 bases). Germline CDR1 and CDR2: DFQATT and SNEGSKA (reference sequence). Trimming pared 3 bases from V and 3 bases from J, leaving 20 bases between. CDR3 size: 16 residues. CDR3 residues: CSASGQMDPSHYGYTF. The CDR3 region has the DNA TGCAGTGCTAGCGGACAAATGGACCCATCACACTATGGCTACACCTTC.

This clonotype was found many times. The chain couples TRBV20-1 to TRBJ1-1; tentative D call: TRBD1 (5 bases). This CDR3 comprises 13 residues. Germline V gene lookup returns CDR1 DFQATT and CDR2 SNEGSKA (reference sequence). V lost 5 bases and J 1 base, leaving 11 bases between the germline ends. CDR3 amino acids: CSARGGANTEAFF. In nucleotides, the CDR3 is TGCAGTGCTCGGGGCGGCGCGAACACTGAAGCTTTCTTT.

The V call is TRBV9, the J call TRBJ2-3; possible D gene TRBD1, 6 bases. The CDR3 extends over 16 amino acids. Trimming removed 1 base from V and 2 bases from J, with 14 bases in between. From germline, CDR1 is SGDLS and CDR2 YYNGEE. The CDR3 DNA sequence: TGTGCCAGCAGCGTAACGGCAGGGGTGTTCACAGATACGCAGTATTTT. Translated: CASSVTAGVFTDTQYF.

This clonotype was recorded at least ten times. CDR3 sequence: CASSSGTTYQETQYF. CDR3 in DNA: TGTGCCAGCAGCTCAGGGACAACCTATCAAGAGACCCAGTACTTC. The chain employs TRBV7-3 and TRBJ2-5; TRBD1 might be the D (6 bases). V was pared by 4 bases and J by 2 bases, with 14 bases between. The CDR3 length is 15 residues. Germline CDR1 reads SGHTA; CDR2 reads FQGTGA.